The clone carrying this TCR beta chain has a single count. TCRdb keeps only in-frame clones here, not all; method: immunoSEQ multiplex PCR. The top ten hold approximately 7% of the sample, which has approximately 98,000 clones, about 80% seen once. From germline, CDR1 is SEHNR and CDR2 FQNEAQ (reference sequence). The CDR3 extends over 17 amino acids. V gave up 0 bases and J gave up 3 bases; unmatched junction bases: 8. The sample comes from a study of control samples from healthy donors and cancer patients. Material for sequencing was blood. The chain carries TRBV7-9 and TRBJ2-7; 10 nucleotides align to TRBD1. The sequence came from a young man in good health. CDR3 loop: CASSLATRRDRGYEQYF. DNA of the CDR3: TGTGCCAGCAGCTTAGCCACCAGAAGGGACAGGGGCTACGAGCAGTACTTC.